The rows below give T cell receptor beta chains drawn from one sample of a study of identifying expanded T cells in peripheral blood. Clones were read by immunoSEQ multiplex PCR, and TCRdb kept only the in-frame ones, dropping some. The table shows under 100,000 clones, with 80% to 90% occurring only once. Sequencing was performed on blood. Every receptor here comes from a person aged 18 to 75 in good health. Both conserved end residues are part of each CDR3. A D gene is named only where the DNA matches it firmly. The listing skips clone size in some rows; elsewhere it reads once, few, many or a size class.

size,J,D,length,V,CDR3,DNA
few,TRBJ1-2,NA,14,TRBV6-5,CASSFSPGGQGYTF,TGTGCCAGCAGTTTTTCCCCCGGTGGTCAGGGCTACACCTTC
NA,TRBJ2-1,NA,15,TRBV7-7,CASSLHGARYNEQFF,TGTGCCAGCAGCTTACATGGGGCCAGATACAATGAGCAGTTCTTC
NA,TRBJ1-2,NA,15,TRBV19,CASSIVAQGSYGYTF,TGTGCCAGTAGTATAGTGGCTCAGGGGAGCTATGGCTACACCTTC
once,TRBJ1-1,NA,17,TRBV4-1,CASSQGERFSMNTEAFF,TGCGCCAGCAGCCAAGGGGAGCGGTTCTCTATGAACACTGAAGCTTTCTTT
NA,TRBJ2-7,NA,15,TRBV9,CASSAGTAPSYEQYF,TGTGCCAGCAGCGCAGGGACTGCGCCCTCCTACGAGCAGTACTTC
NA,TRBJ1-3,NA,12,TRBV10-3,CAIGVTGNTIYF,TGTGCCATCGGGGTAACTGGAAACACCATATATTTT
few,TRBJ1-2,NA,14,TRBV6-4,CASSPEGANYGYTF,TGTGCCAGCAGTCCCGAGGGGGCTAACTATGGCTACACCTTC
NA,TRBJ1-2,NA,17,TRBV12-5,CASGSPGSPNLSYGYTF,TGTGCTAGTGGTTCCCCCGGGTCTCCGAACCTCTCATATGGCTACACCTTC
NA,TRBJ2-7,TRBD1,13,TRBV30,CAWNRRTGSEQYF,TGTGCCTGGAATCGTCGGACAGGGAGCGAGCAGTACTTC
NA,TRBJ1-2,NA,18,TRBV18,CASSQRSPAGALNYGYTF,TGTGCCAGCTCACAAAGGTCTCCGGCGGGGGCGCTTAACTATGGCTACACCTTC
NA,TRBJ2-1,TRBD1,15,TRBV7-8,CASSSYGTGYNEQFF,TGTGCCAGCAGCTCGTACGGGACAGGTTACAATGAGCAGTTCTTC
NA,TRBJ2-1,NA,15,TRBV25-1,CASSELSTSVPEQFF,TGTGCCAGCAGTGAATTAAGTACAAGCGTACCTGAGCAGTTCTTC
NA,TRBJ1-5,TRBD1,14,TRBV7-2,CASSPGGSNQPQHF,TGTGCCAGCAGCCCAGGGGGCAGCAATCAGCCCCAGCATTTT
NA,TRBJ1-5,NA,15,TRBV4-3,CASSQVADSNQPQHF,TGCGCCAGCAGCCAAGTTGCGGATAGCAATCAGCCCCAGCATTTT
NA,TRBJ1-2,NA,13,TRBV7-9,CASSLAGGYGYTF,TGTGCCAGCAGCTTAGCGGGAGGGTATGGCTACACCTTC
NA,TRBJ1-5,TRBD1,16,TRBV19,CASSARQGYSNQPQHF,TGTGCCAGTAGTGCGCGACAGGGGTATAGCAATCAGCCCCAGCATTTT
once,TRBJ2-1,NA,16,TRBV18,CASSPKRRGFYNEQFF,TGTGCCAGCTCACCAAAGCGGAGGGGATTCTACAATGAGCAGTTCTTC
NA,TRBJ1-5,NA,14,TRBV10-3,CAISENLGREPQHF,TGTGCCATCAGTGAGAACCTGGGGCGAGAGCCCCAGCATTTT
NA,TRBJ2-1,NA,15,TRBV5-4,CASSLGQGRNNEQFF,TGTGCCAGCAGCTTAGGCCAGGGTCGGAACAATGAGCAGTTCTTC
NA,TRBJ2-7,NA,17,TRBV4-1,CASSQDWETGTHYEQYF,TGCGCCAGCAGCCAAGATTGGGAGACAGGAACCCACTACGAGCAGTACTTC
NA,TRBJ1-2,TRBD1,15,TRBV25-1,CASSGANRGDYGYTF,TGTGCCAGCAGTGGAGCAAACAGGGGGGACTATGGCTACACCTTC
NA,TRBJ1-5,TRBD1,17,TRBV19,CASSISYGQGRRQPQHF,TGTGCCAGTAGTATATCGTACGGACAGGGGCGCCGTCAGCCCCAGCATTTT
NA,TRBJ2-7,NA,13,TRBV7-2,CASSFLSAHEQYF,TGTGCCAGCAGCTTTTTATCGGCCCACGAGCAGTACTTC
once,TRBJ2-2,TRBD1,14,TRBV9,CASSVAGQGAELFF,TGTGCCAGCAGCGTAGCGGGACAGGGTGCGGAGCTGTTTTTT
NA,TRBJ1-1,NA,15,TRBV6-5,CASSLLTGGVTEAFF,TGTGCCAGCAGCCTACTGACAGGAGGGGTAACTGAAGCTTTCTTT
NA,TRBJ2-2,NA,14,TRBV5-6,CASSDDRNTGELFF,TGTGCCAGCAGCGACGACAGGAACACCGGGGAGCTGTTTTTT
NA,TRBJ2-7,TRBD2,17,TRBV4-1,CASSQEKAGGTAYEQYF,TGCGCCAGCAGCCAAGAAAAAGCGGGGGGAACCGCCTACGAGCAGTACTTC
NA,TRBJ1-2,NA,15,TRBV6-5,CASRPVDRPGYGYTF,TGTGCCAGCAGGCCAGTCGATCGCCCGGGGTATGGCTACACCTTC
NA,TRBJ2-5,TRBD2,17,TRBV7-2,CASSSRLGLAGGETQYF,TGTGCCAGCAGCTCCAGATTGGGACTAGCGGGGGGAGAGACCCAGTACTTC
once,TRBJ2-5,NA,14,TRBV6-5,CASSYVQALETQYF,TGTGCCAGCAGTTACGTTCAAGCGTTGGAGACCCAGTACTTC
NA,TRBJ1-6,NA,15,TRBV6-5,CASKRDTGDGSPLHF,TGTGCCAGCAAGAGAGACACCGGAGATGGTTCACCCCTCCACTTT
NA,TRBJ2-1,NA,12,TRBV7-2,CASSPPSRSMFF,TGTGCCAGCAGCCCACCCTCGAGATCTATGTTCTTC
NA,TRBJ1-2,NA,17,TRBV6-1,CASSAYPAVGRDYGYTF,TGTGCCAGCAGTGCCTATCCCGCCGTTGGCAGAGATTATGGCTACACCTTC
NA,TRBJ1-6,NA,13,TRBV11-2,CASSLAARSPLHF,TGTGCCAGCAGCTTAGCTGCGCGATCACCCCTCCACTTT
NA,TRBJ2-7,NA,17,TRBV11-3,CASSSPLDRAFAYEQYF,TGTGCCAGCAGCTCTCCCCTCGACCGAGCGTTCGCCTACGAGCAGTACTTC
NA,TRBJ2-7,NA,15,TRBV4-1,CASSQGTLGLHEQYF,TGCGCCAGCAGCCAAGGGACGTTAGGGTTACACGAGCAGTACTTC
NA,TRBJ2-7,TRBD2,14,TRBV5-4,CASSPGGRGYEQYF,TGTGCCAGCAGCCCTGGGGGGAGGGGTTACGAGCAGTACTTC
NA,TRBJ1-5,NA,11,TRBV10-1,CATVVGRPQHF,TGCGCCACCGTCGTTGGGAGGCCCCAGCATTTT
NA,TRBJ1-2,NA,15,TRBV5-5,CASSPHEGRADGYTF,TGTGCCAGCAGCCCTCATGAGGGGAGGGCGGATGGCTACACCTTC